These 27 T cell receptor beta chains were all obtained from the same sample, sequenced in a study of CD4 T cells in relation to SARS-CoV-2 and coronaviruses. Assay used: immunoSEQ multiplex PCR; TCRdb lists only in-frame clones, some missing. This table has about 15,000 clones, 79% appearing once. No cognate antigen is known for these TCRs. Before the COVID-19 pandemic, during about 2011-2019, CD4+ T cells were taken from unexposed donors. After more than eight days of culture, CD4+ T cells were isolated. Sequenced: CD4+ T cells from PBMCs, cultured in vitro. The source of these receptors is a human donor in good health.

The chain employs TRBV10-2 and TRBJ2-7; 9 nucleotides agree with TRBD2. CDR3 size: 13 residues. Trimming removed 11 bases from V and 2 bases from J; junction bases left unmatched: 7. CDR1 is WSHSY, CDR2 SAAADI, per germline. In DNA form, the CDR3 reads TGCGCCGCAGGACTAGCGCTGACCTACGAGCAGTACTTC. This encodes CAAGLALTYEQYF.

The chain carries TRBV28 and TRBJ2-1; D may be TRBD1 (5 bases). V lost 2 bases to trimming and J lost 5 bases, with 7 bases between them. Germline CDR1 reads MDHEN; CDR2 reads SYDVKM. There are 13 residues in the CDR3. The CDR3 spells CASSLGANNEQFF. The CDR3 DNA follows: TGTGCCAGCAGTTTAGGGGCCAACAATGAGCAGTTCTTC.

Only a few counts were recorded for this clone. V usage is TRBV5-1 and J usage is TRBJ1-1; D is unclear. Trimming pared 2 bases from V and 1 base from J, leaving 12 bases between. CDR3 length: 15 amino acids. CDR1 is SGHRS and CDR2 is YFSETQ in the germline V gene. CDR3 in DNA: TGCGCCAGCAGCTTCGACCAAGGTACGAACACTGAAGCTTTCTTT. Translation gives CASSFDQGTNTEAFF. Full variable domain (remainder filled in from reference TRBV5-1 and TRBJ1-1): KAGVTQTPRYLIKTRGQQVTLSCSPISGHRSVSWYQQTPGQGLQFLFEYFSETQRNKGNFPGRFSGRQFSNSRSEMNVSTLELGDSALYLCASSFDQGTNTEAFFGQGTRLTVV.

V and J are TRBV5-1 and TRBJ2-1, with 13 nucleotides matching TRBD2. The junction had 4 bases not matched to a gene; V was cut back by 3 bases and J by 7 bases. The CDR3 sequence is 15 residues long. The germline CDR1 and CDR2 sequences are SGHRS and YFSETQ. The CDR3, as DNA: TGCGCCAGCAGCTCCGGGACTAGCGGGACGAATGAGCAGTTCTTC. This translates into CASSSGTSGTNEQFF.

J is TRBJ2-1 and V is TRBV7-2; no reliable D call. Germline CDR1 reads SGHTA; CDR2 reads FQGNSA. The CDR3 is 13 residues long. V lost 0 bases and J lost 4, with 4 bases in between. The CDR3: CASSLARYNEQFF. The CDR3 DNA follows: TGTGCCAGCAGCTTAGCCCGATACAATGAGCAGTTCTTC.

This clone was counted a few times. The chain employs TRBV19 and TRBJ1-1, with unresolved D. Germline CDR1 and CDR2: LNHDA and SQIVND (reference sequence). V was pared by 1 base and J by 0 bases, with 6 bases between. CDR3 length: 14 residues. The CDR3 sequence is CASSIAVMNTEAFF. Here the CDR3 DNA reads TGTGCCAGTAGTATAGCGGTGATGAACACTGAAGCTTTCTTT.

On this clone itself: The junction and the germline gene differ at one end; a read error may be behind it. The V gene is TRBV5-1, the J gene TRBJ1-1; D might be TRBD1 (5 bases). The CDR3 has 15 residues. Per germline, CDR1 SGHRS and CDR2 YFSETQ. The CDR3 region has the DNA TGCGCCAGCAGCTTGGAGGTGGGACGGAACGCTGAAGCTTTCTTT. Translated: CASSLEVGRNAEAFF.

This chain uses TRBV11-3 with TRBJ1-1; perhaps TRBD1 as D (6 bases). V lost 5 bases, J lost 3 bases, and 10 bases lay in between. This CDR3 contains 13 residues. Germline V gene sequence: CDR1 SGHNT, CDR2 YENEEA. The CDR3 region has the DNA TGTGCCAGCAGCGTGGACAGTTACACTGAAGCTTTCTTT. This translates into CASSVDSYTEAFF.

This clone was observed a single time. The chain's CDR3 is CASSFYNEQFF. The CDR3 nucleotides are TGTGCCAGCAGCTTCTACAATGAGCAGTTCTTC. The chain couples TRBV5-6 to TRBJ2-1; D uncertain. The V and J ends lost 2 bases and 3 bases respectively, with 0 bases between them. Germline assignment: CDR1 SGHDT and CDR2 YYEEEE. CDR3 size: 11 residues.

Written as DNA, the CDR3 is TGCGCCAGCAGCCAAGATCCGGCGGGAGGCGGAGAGACCCAGTACTTC. Amino acids: CASSQDPAGGGETQYF. The chain combines TRBV4-3 with TRBJ2-5; the match to TRBD2 covers 8 bases. Germline V gives CDR1 LGHNA, CDR2 YSLEER. Trimming at V came to 0 bases and at J to 4 bases, leaving 7 bases not matched to a gene. The CDR3 has 16 amino acids.

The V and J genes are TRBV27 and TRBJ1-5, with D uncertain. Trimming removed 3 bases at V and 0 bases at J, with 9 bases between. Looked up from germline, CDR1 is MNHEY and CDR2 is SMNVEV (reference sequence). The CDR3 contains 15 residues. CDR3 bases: TGTGCCAGCAGTTTTTTTCGGGATAGCAATCAGCCCCAGCATTTT. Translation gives CASSFFRDSNQPQHF.

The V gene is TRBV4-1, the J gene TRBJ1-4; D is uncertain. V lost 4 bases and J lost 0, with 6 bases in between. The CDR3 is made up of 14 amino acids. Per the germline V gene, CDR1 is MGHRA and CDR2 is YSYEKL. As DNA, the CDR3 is TGCGCCAGCAGCCGGTACCCAACTAATGAAAAACTGTTTTTT. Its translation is CASSRYPTNEKLFF.

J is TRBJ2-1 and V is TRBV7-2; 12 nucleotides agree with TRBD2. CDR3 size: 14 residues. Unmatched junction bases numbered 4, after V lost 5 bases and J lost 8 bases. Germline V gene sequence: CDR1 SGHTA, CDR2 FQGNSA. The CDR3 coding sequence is TGTGCCAGCAGCCTGACTAGCGGGAGCTATGAGCAGTTCTTC. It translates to CASSLTSGSYEQFF.

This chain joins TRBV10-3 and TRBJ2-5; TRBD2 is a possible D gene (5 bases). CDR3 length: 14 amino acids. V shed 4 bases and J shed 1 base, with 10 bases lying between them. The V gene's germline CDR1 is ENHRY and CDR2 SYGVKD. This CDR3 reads CAISVGGAQETQYF. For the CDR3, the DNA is TGTGCCATCAGTGTCGGAGGTGCCCAAGAGACCCAGTACTTC.

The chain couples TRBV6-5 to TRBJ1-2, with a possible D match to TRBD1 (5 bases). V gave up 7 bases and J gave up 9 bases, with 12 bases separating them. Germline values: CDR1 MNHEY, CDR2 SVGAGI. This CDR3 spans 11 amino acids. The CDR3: CASTTGASYTF. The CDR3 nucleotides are TGTGCCAGCACCACTGGGGCCAGCTACACCTTC.

The CDR3 DNA reads as TGTGCCAGCAGTGAAGGGATTAGCGGGGGACCAACCTACGAGCAGTACTTC. It codes for CASSEGISGGPTYEQYF. The rearrangement joins TRBV2 to TRBJ2-7; TRBD2 matches 9 bases. The length of the CDR3 is 17 residues. The germline gives CDR1 SNHLY, CDR2 FYNNEI. Unmatched junction bases numbered 9, after V lost 1 base and J lost 2 bases.

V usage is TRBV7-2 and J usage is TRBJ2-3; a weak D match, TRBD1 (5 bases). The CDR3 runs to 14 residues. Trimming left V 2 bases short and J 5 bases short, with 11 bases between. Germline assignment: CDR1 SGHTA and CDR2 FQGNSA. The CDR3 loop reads CASSLRPQGDTQYF. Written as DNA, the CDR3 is TGTGCCAGCAGCTTACGCCCCCAGGGAGATACGCAGTATTTT.

The CDR3 protein is CASSETQGVGAFF. The CDR3 DNA reads TGTGCCAGCAGTGAAACACAGGGGGTTGGTGCTTTCTTT. The chain uses TRBV6-1 and TRBJ1-1; 8 bases match TRBD1. Germline V gene sequence: CDR1 MNHNS, CDR2 SASEGT. V shed 2 bases and J 11 bases; nucleotides not matched to a gene: 7. The CDR3 length is 13 residues.

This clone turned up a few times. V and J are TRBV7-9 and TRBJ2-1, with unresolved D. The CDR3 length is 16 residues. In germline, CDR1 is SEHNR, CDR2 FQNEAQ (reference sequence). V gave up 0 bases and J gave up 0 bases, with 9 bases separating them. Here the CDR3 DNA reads TGTGCCAGCAGCTTAGCGAAGCAGGTCTCCTACAATGAGCAGTTCTTC. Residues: CASSLAKQVSYNEQFF.

The CDR3 DNA sequence: TGTGCCAGCAGCTTAGGGGTCGAACCCTCCTACAATGAGCAGTTCTTC. Its translation is CASSLGVEPSYNEQFF. This chain joins TRBV7-3 and TRBJ2-1; D remains unclear. V gave up 2 bases and J gave up 0 bases, with 11 bases separating them. The CDR3 runs 16 residues. Germline-derived CDR1 and CDR2 are SGHTA and FQGTGA.

The CDR3 protein is CAIKSNTEAFF. The CDR3 region has the DNA TGTGCCATAAAGTCGAACACTGAAGCTTTCTTT. The chain employs TRBV28 and TRBJ1-1; D is unresolved. CDR1 and CDR2 from the germline V gene are MDHEN and SYDVKM. The CDR3 sequence is 11 residues long. Trimming removed 10 bases from V and 1 base from J, with 7 bases in between.

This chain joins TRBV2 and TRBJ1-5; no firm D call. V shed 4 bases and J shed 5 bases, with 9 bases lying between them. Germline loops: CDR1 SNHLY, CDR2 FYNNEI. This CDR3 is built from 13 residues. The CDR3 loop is CASSVSKYQPQHF. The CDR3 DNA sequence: TGTGCCAGCAGTGTGAGCAAATATCAGCCCCAGCATTTT.

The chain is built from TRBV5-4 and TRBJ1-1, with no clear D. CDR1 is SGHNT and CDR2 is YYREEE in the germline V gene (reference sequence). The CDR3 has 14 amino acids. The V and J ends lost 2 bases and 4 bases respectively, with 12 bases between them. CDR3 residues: CASSFGSMSTEAFF. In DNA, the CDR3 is TGTGCCAGCAGCTTCGGCAGCATGAGCACTGAAGCTTTCTTT.

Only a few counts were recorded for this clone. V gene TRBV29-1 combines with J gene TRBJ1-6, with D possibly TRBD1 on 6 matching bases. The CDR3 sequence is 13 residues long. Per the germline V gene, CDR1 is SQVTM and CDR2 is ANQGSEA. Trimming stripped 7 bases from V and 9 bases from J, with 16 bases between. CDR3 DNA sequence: TGCAGCGCCAGGAGGGGGGAGGGTTCACCCCTCCACTTT. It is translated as CSARRGEGSPLHF.

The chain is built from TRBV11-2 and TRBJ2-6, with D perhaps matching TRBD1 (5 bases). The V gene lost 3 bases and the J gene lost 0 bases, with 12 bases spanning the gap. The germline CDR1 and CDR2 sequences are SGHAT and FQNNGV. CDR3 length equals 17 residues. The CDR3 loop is CASSFGATVSGANVLTF. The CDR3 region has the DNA TGTGCCAGCAGCTTTGGGGCTACGGTCTCTGGGGCCAACGTCCTGACTTTC.

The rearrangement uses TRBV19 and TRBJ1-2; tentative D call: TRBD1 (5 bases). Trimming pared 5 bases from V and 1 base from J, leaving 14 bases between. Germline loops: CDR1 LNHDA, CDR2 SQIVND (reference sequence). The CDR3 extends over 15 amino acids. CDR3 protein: CASSRAREGNYGYTF. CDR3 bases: TGTGCCAGTAGTCGCGCCAGGGAGGGTAACTATGGCTACACCTTC.

CDR3 DNA: TGTGCCAGCACATCGGGACTAGCGGGAATCGTGGAGTTCTTC. This gives the protein CASTSGLAGIVEFF. V gene TRBV6-5 combines with J gene TRBJ2-1; TRBD2 matches 13 bases. Germline CDR1 reads MNHEY; CDR2 reads SVGAGI. The ends lost 7 bases at V and 14 bases at J; junction bases unmatched: 11. The CDR3 has 14 amino acids.